These 21 T cell receptor beta chains came from one sample sequenced in a study of tissue T cells after allogeneic stem cell transplantation. The repertoire was sequenced with immunoSEQ multiplex PCR; TCRdb's copy has only in-frame clones and lacks some. Of about 48,000 clones detected, roughly 73% appear once; the ten largest clones hold roughly 0.5%. Material for sequencing was sorted cells pooled from one or two spleens. These receptors all come from a pool of C57BL/6 mice in good health.

Notes on this clone: Gene and germline names: mouse. From the germline J gene comes the end of the CDR3, since the read stops 1 residue before it. The chain recombines TRBV19 with TRBJ2-7, with a weak D call TRBD1 (7 bases). Germline V gene data show CDR1 as FNHDT and CDR2 as SITEND (reference sequence). The CDR3 length is 15 residues. V was pared by 2 bases and J by 0 bases, with 12 bases between. The part of the CDR3 DNA that was read is TGTGCCAGCAGTATGAGGGGGCGCTCCTCCTATGAACAGTAC. It specifies CASSMRGRSSYEQY. The entire CDR3 sequence reads CASSMRGRSSYEQYF.

Details on this clone: Gene names denote mouse genes. The read gets to within 1 residue of the CDR3 end, and the germline J gene fills in the rest. This chain connects TRBV13-2 to TRBJ2-4; D is unclear. Looked up from germline, CDR1 is NNHNN and CDR2 is SYGAGS (reference sequence). The V gene lost 0 bases and the J gene lost 1 base, with 6 bases spanning the gap. The CDR3 has 14 residues. The sequenced part of the CDR3 DNA is TGTGCCAGCGGTGATGCGTCCGGTCAAAACACCTTGTAC. It yields the protein CASGDASGQNTLY. The entire CDR3 is CASGDASGQNTLYF.

Remarks on this clone: The gene names here belong to mouse. The CDR3 reads CASSQEGGHSGNTLYF. The sequenced part of the CDR3 DNA is TGTGCCAGCAGCCAAGAGGGGGGCCATTCTGGAAATACGCTCTAT. The V gene is TRBV5, the J gene TRBJ1-3; perhaps TRBD1 as D (6 bases). The read stops 1 residue short of the end of the CDR3; the missing end is completed from the germline J gene. The CDR3 covers 16 residues. V shed 0 bases and J shed 0 bases, with 9 bases lying between them. The germline gives CDR1 LGHNA, CDR2 YNLKQL (reference sequence).

Worth noting for this clone: Mouse gene names apply. The read comes to an end 1 residue before the CDR3 does, leaving the germline J gene to fill in the end. The chain links TRBV13-1 to TRBJ1-1; the D gene is possibly TRBD1 (6 bases). Trimming shortened V by 5 bases and J by 3 bases, and 14 bases separated the two germline ends. CDR3 size: 14 residues. Germline assignment: CDR1 NSHNY and CDR2 SYGAGN. CDR3 DNA (partial): TGTGCCAGCAGGGAGTGGGGGCGCGACACAGAAGTCTTC. Residues: CASREWGRDTEVF. From start to end, the CDR3 is CASREWGRDTEVFF.

Concerning this clone: The gene symbols are mouse symbols. The read ends 1 residue early relative to the CDR3; the germline J gene fills the gap. The chain carries TRBV20 and TRBJ1-1; D gene ambiguous. The germline CDR1 and CDR2 sequences are GFQATS and STVNSAI. CDR3 length: 12 residues. V shed 2 bases and J shed 5 bases, with 9 bases lying between them. Here the CDR3 reads CGARLGKTEVFF. The sequenced CDR3 bases are TGTGGTGCTAGGTTGGGGAAGACAGAAGTCTTC.

This clone was detected a few times. The listed genes are named as in mouse. The read halts 1 residue ahead of the CDR3 end, with the missing end drawn from the germline J gene. V is TRBV13-2 and J is TRBJ1-3; D ambiguous. The ends were cut back, 3 bases at V and 6 bases at J, with 7 bases in the middle. The CDR3 contains 12 residues. Germline V lookup: CDR1 NNHNN, CDR2 SYGAGS (reference sequence). The covered CDR3 bases are TGTGCCAGCGGTGTGGCGGCAAATACGCTCTAT. Protein sequence: CASGVAANTLY. The CDR3 in full is CASGVAANTLYF.

In the case of this clone: Gene names and germline match the mouse. Read coverage stops 1 residue before the CDR3 terminus; the germline J gene supplies the remainder. The chain has TRBV16 and TRBJ1-1; D is uncertain. V dropped 0 bases and J dropped 10 bases, with 6 bases sitting between them. CDR3 length: 11 amino acids. In germline, CDR1 is SGHSA, CDR2 FRNQAP. This chain's CDR3 is CASSLDRPVFF. Partial CDR3 DNA: TGTGCAAGCAGCTTAGATCGCCCAGTCTTC.

This clone was seen a handful of times. Genes and germline are mouse. From the germline J gene comes the end of the CDR3, since the read stops 1 residue before it. The chain has TRBV3 and TRBJ2-7, with TRBD2 matching over 13 bases. CDR3 length: 15 residues. V shed 4 bases and J 6 bases; nucleotides not matched to a gene: 6. The germline V gene has CDR1 SNHLY and CDR2 FYNGKV (reference sequence). Partial CDR3 DNA: TGTGCCAGCAGCTCCCTCCGGGACTGGGGGGGTGAACAGTAC. It encodes CASSSLRDWGGEQY. The CDR3 in full is CASSSLRDWGGEQYF.

This clone has a handful of counts. Gene names are mouse gene names. The read comes to an end 1 residue before the CDR3 does, leaving the germline J gene to fill in the end. The V call is TRBV16, the J call TRBJ2-7; D is possibly TRBD1 or TRBD2 (5 bases each). The CDR3 length is 14 residues. V was cut by 3 bases and J by 4 bases, with 13 bases left in between. Germline V gene sequence: CDR1 SGHSA, CDR2 FRNQAP. The CDR3 region is CASSLFRDGYEQYF. CDR3 DNA, as far as it was read: TGTGCAAGCAGCTTGTTCCGGGACGGATATGAACAGTAC.

Of note for this clone: All gene names here are mouse names. From the germline J gene comes the end of the CDR3, since the read stops 1 residue before it. The chain is built from TRBV26 and TRBJ1-2, with D possibly matching TRBD1 (5 bases). Per the germline V gene, CDR1 is KGHPV and CDR2 is FQNQEV (reference sequence). This CDR3 spans 13 amino acids. The V gene lost 4 bases and the J gene lost 2 bases, with 8 bases spanning the gap. The CDR3 loop reads CASSRSGNSDYTF. The sequenced part of the CDR3 DNA is TGTGCCAGCAGTCGGTCAGGGAACTCCGACTACACC.

Notes on this clone: The genes are named according to mouse. The sequenced fragment ends 1 residue before the CDR3 boundary, so the rest is inferred from the germline J gene. This chain joins TRBV12-2 and TRBJ2-5, with 10 bases that match TRBD2. Germline V gene data show CDR1 as SGHLS and CDR2 as HYDKME. This CDR3 has 19 amino acids. With V trimmed by 0 bases and J by 2 bases, 13 bases remained unmatched. The CDR3 spells CASSLESGGAQWVQDTQYF. The CDR3 bases that were read are TGTGCCAGCTCTCTCGAATCTGGGGGGGCGCAGTGGGTCCAAGACACCCAGTAC.

Remarks on this clone: The gene names here belong to mouse. The sequence runs out 1 residue before the end of the CDR3; the remainder is reconstructed from the germline J gene. This sequence joins TRBV2 and TRBJ1-3; no clear D. The V gene lost 0 bases and the J gene lost 0 bases, with 6 bases spanning the gap. CDR3 length: 15 amino acids. Germline CDR1 and CDR2: LGHNA and YSYQKL. The DNA read from the CDR3 is TGTGCCAGCAGCCAAGATCTCAATTCTGGAAATACGCTCTAT. Translated: CASSQDLNSGNTLY. The complete CDR3 protein is CASSQDLNSGNTLYF.

Of note for this clone: Gene labels here are mouse ones. The read terminates 1 residue before the CDR3 end, so the remaining end is supplied by the germline J gene. This rearrangement joins TRBV13-3 to TRBJ2-4; 11 bases map to TRBD1. This CDR3 is built from 16 residues. Germline V gives CDR1 NNHDY, CDR2 SYVADS. J gave up 5 bases and V 3 bases, and 8 bases lay outside the gene matches. CDR3: CASSVDRGRAGNTLYF. The CDR3 DNA, read in part, is TGTGCCAGCAGTGTGGACAGGGGGCGCGCGGGAAACACCTTGTAC.

Of note for this clone: Genes here carry mouse names. The read halts 1 residue ahead of the CDR3 end, with the missing end drawn from the germline J gene. This chain connects TRBV13-1 to TRBJ2-1, with D hard to call. The CDR3 contains 12 residues. With 0 bases removed from V and 10 bases from J, the gap between germline ends came to 8 bases. Germline CDR1 NSHNY, CDR2 SYGAGN. CDR3: CASSDVGPEQFF. CDR3 bases read: TGTGCCAGCAGTGATGTTGGACCCGAGCAGTTC.

For this clone: Gene names and germline refer to mouse. The read comes to an end 1 residue before the CDR3 does, leaving the germline J gene to fill in the end. The chain uses TRBV13-1 and TRBJ2-4, with D tentatively TRBD2 (7 bases). The CDR3 is 16 amino acids. V dropped 0 bases and J dropped 0 bases, with 11 bases sitting between them. The germline CDR1 and CDR2 sequences are NSHNY and SYGAGN. This chain's CDR3 is CASSDAGGRSQNTLYF. The sequenced part of the CDR3 DNA is TGTGCCAGCAGTGATGCGGGGGGCCGGAGTCAAAACACCTTGTAC.

The table lists this clone with a few counts. Gene names denote mouse genes. The CDR3 end lies 1 residue beyond the end of the read and is filled in from the germline J gene. The chain links TRBV2 to TRBJ1-3; 8 positions match TRBD1. J lost 0 bases, V lost 4 bases, and 5 bases had no gene match. CDR1 is LGHNA and CDR2 is YSYQKL in the germline V gene. This CDR3 spans 16 amino acids. The sequenced part of the CDR3 DNA is TGTGCCAGCAGCCCCGGGACAGGACTTTCTGGAAATACGCTCTAT. The encoded protein is CASSPGTGLSGNTLY. The CDR3 as a whole reads CASSPGTGLSGNTLYF.

As concerns this clone: All gene names here are mouse names. Read coverage stops 1 residue before the CDR3 terminus; the germline J gene supplies the remainder. The rearrangement joins TRBV13-3 to TRBJ2-4; TRBD1 aligns across 8 bases. The CDR3 covers 14 residues. The ends lost 6 bases at V and 1 base at J; junction bases unmatched: 4. CDR1 is NNHDY and CDR2 is SYVADS in the germline V gene. Incomplete CDR3 DNA: TGTGCCAGCAACCCGGACAGGGGTCAAAACACCTTGTAC. Amino acid sequence: CASNPDRGQNTLY. The whole CDR3 reads CASNPDRGQNTLYF.

For this clone: Gene labels here are mouse ones. The read gets to within 1 residue of the CDR3 end, and the germline J gene fills in the rest. The chain uses TRBV13-2 and TRBJ2-5; the match to TRBD1 covers 9 bases. The CDR3 is 14 amino acids. The germline V gene encodes CDR1 NNHNN and CDR2 SYGAGS (reference sequence). After removal of 1 base from V and 6 bases from J, the junction contained 3 bases not matched to a gene. The sequenced part of the CDR3 DNA is TGTGCCAGCGGTGATAGAACAGGGGGCGACACCCAGTAC. As protein: CASGDRTGGDTQY. From start to end, the CDR3 is CASGDRTGGDTQYF.

Note on this clone: Genes here carry mouse names. With the read ending 1 residue before the CDR3 end, the germline J gene is used to fill in that end. The chain carries TRBV2 and TRBJ2-3, with D tentatively TRBD1 (6 bases). Germline V gene data show CDR1 as LGHNA and CDR2 as YSYQKL. The CDR3 totals 14 residues. Trimming pared 4 bases from V and 2 bases from J, leaving 10 bases between. CDR3 protein: CASSLHRDAETLYF. The covered CDR3 bases are TGTGCCAGCAGCCTTCACAGGGATGCAGAAACGCTGTAT.

Turning to this clone: Gene names denote mouse genes. The read ends 1 residue shy of where the CDR3 ends; the end is completed using the germline J gene. V and J are TRBV1 and TRBJ2-5; D may be TRBD1 (5 bases). CDR1 NSQYPW and CDR2 LRSPGD come from the germline V gene (reference sequence). This CDR3 has 13 amino acids. The V gene lost 4 bases and the J gene lost 2 bases, with 7 bases spanning the gap. CDR3 in amino acids: CTCSVQGQDTQYF. The sequenced part of the CDR3 DNA is TGCACCTGCAGTGTGCAGGGCCAAGACACCCAGTAC.

Of note for this clone: Genes and germline are mouse. The read gets to within 1 residue of the CDR3 end, and the germline J gene fills in the rest. The rearrangement links TRBV3 to TRBJ2-5; 7 bases align to TRBD1. The J segment lost 2 bases and the V segment lost 4 bases, leaving 3 bases of the junction unmatched. The germline gives CDR1 SNHLY, CDR2 FYNGKV (reference sequence). The CDR3 extends over 14 amino acids. This chain's CDR3 is CASSYRGSQDTQYF. CDR3 DNA (partial): TGTGCCAGCAGCTACAGGGGAAGCCAAGACACCCAGTAC.